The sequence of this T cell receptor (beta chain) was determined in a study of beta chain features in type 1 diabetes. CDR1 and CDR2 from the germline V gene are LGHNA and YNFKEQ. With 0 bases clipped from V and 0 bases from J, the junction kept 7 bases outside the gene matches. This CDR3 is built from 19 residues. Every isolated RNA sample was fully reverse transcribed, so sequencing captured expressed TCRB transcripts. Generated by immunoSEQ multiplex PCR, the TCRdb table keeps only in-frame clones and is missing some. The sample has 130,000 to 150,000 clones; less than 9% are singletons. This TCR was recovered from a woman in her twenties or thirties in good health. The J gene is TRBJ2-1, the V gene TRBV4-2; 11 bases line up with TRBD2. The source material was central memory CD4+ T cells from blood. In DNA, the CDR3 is TGTGCCAGCAGCCAAGACCCTAGCGGGAGGAGGATCTCCTACAATGAGCAGTTCTTC. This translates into CASSQDPSGRRISYNEQFF.